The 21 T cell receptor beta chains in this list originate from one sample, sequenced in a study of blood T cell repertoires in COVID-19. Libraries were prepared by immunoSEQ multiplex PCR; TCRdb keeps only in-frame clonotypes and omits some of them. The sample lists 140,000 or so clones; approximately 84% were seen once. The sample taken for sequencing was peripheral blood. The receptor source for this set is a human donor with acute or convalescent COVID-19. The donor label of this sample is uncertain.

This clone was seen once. CDR3 DNA sequence: TGTGCCAGCAGCCCCCCTTTCCGAGGCACTGAAGCTTTCTTT. As protein: CASSPPFRGTEAFF. This chain joins TRBV7-8 and TRBJ1-1; no clear D. The germline gives CDR1 SGHVS, CDR2 FQNEAQ. Trimming cost V 5 bases and J 4 bases, with 14 bases left between them. This CDR3 is built from 14 residues. Together with reference TRBV7-8 and TRBJ1-1, the CDR3 gives the full variable domain: GAGVSQSPRYKVAKRGQDVALRCDPISGHVSLFWYQQALGQGPEFLTYFQNEAQLDKSGLPSDRFFAERPEGSVSTLKIQRTQQEDSAVYLCASSPPFRGTEAFFGQGTRLTVV.

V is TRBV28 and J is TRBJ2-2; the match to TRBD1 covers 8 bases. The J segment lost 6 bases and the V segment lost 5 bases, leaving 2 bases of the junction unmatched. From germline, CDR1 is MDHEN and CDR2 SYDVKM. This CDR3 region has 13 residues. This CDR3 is CASSLTGAGELFF. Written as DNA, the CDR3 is TGTGCCAGCAGTCTGACAGGGGCCGGGGAGCTGTTTTTT. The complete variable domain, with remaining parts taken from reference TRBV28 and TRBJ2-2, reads DVKVTQSSRYLVKRTGEKVFLECVQDMDHENMFWYRQDPGLGLRLIYFSYDVKMKEKGDIPEGYSVSREKKERFSLILESASTNQTSMYLCASSLTGAGELFFGEGSRLTVL.

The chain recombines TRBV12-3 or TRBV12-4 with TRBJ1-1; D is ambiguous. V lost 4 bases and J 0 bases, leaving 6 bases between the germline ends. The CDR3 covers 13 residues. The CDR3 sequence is CASSSSMNTEAFF. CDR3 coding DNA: TGTGCCAGCAGTTCCAGTATGAACACTGAAGCTTTCTTT.

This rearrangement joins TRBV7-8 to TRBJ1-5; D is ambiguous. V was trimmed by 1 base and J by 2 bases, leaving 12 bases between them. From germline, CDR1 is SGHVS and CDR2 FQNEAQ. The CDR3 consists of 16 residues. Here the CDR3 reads CASSLGSGYGNQPQHF. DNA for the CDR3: TGTGCCAGCAGCTTAGGGTCGGGGTACGGCAATCAGCCCCAGCATTTT.

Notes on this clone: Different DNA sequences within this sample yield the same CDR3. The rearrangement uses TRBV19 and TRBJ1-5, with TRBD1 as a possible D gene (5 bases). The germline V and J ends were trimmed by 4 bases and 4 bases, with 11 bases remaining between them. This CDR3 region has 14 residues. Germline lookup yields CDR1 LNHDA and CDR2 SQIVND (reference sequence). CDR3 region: CASSTGTRNQPQHF. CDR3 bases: TGTGCCAGTAGTACCGGGACTCGGAATCAGCCCCAGCATTTT.

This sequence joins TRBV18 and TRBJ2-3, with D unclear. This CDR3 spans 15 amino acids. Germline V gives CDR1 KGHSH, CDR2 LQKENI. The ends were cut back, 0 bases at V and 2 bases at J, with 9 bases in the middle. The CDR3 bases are TGTGCCAGCTCACCACCGGCAGATAACACAGATACGCAGTATTTT. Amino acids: CASSPPADNTDTQYF.

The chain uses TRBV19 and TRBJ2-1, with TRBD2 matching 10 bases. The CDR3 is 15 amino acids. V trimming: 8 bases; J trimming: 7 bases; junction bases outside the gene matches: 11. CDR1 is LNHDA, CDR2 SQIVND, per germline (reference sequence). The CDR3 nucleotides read TGTGCCAGTCGACTTTCTAGCGGGAGTTGGAATGAGCAGTTCTTC. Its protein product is CASRLSSGSWNEQFF.

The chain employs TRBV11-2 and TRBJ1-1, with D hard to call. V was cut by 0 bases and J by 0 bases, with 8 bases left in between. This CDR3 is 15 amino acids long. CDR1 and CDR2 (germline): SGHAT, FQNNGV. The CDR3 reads CASSLEGALNTEAFF. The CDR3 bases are TGTGCCAGCAGCTTAGAGGGAGCGTTGAACACTGAAGCTTTCTTT.

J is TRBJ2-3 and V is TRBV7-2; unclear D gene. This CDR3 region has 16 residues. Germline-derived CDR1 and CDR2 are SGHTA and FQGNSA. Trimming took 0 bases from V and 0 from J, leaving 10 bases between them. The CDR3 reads CASSLAVEPSTDTQYF. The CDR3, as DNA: TGTGCCAGCAGCTTAGCCGTTGAGCCTAGCACAGATACGCAGTATTTT. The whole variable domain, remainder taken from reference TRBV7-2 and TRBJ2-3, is GAGVSQSPSNKVTEKGKDVELRCDPISGHTALYWYRQSLGQGLEFLIYFQGNSAPDKSGLPSDRFSAERTGGSVSTLTIQRTQQEDSAVYLCASSLAVEPSTDTQYFGPGTRLTVL.

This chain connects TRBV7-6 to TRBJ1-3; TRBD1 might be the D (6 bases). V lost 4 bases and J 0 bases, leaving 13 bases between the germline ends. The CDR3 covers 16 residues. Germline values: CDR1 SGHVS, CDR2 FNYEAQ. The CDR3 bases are TGTGCCAGCAGCTCTGGGGGCAGTTACTCTGGAAACACCATATATTTT. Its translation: CASSSGGSYSGNTIYF.

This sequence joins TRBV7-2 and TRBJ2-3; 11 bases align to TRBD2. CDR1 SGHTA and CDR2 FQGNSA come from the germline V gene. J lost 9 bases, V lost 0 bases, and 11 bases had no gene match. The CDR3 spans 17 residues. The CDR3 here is CASSLALGLAGGGTQYF. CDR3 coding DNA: TGTGCCAGCAGCTTAGCGCTGGGCCTAGCGGGAGGAGGCACGCAGTATTTT.

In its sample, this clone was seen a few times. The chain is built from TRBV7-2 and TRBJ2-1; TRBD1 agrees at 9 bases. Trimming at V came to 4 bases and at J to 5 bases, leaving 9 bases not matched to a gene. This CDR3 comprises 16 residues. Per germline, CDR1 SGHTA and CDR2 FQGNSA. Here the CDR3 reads CASSSTGTGPHNEQFF. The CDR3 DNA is TGTGCCAGCAGCTCCACAGGGACAGGGCCCCACAATGAGCAGTTCTTC.

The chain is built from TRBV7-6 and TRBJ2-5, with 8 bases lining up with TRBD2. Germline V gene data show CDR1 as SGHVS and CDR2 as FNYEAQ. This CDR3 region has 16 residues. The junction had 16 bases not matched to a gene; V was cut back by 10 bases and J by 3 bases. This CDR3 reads CAIAPSLAGGKETQYF. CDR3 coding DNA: TGTGCCATCGCCCCTTCTTTGGCGGGGGGAAAAGAGACCCAGTACTTC.

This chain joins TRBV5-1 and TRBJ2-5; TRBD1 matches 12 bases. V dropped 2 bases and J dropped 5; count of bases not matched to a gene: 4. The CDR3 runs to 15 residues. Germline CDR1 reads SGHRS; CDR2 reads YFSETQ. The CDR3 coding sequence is TGCGCCAGCAGCTTTGGGACAGGGGGCGTGGAGACCCAGTACTTC. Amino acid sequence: CASSFGTGGVETQYF.

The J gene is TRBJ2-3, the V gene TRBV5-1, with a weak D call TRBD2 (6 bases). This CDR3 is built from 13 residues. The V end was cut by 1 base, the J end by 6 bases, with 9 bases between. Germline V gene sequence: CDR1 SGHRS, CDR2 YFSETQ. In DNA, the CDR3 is TGCGCCAGCAGCTTGCCGAGCGGGGATACGCAGTATTTT. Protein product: CASSLPSGDTQYF.

CDR3 DNA: TGTGCCAGCTCACGCAGCGGGGATTCCTACAATGAGCAGTTCTTC. Translation gives CASSRSGDSYNEQFF. The V gene is TRBV18, the J gene TRBJ2-1, with 7 bases identical to TRBD2. The CDR3 runs to 15 residues. V was clipped by 4 bases and J by 1 base; unmatched bases: 4. The V gene's germline CDR1 is KGHSH and CDR2 LQKENI.

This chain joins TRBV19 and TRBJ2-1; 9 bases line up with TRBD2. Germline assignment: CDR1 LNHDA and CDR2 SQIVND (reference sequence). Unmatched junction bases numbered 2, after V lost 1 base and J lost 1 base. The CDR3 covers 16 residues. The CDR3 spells CASSIVSGRSYNEQFF. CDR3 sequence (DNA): TGTGCCAGTAGTATAGTCAGCGGGAGGTCCTACAATGAGCAGTTCTTC.

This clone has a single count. The CDR3 bases are TGTGCCAGTAGTACGCAGGTGGCCACTGAAGCTTTCTTT. This codes for CASSTQVATEAFF. This chain links TRBV19 with TRBJ1-1; D gene ambiguous. V lost 4 bases and J 4 bases, leaving 10 bases between the germline ends. CDR1 and CDR2 from the germline V gene are LNHDA and SQIVND (reference sequence). There are 13 residues in the CDR3. Using reference TRBV19 and TRBJ1-1 for the parts outside the CDR3, the full variable domain is DGGITQSPKYLFRKEGQNVTLSCEQNLNHDAMYWYRQDPGQGLRLIYYSQIVNDFQKGDIAEGYSVSREKKESFPLTVTSAQKNPTAFYLCASSTQVATEAFFGQGTRLTVV.

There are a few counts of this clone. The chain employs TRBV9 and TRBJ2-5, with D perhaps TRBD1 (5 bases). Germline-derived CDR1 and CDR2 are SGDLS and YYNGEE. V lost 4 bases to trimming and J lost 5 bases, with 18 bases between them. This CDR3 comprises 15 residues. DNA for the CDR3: TGTGCCAGCAGCCCCACCATGGGGCAGGGTGAGACCCAGTACTTC. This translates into CASSPTMGQGETQYF.

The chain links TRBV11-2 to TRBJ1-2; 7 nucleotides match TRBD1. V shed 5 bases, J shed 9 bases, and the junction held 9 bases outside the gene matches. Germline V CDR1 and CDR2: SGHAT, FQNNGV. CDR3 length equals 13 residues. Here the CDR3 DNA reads TGTGCCAGCAGCCGAGTCGACAGGGCCAGCTACACCTTC. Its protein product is CASSRVDRASYTF.

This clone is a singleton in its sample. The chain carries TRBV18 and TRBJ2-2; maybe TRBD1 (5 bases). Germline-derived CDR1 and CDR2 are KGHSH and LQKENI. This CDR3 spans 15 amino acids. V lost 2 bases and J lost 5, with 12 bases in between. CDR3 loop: CASSPRDSETGELFF. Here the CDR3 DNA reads TGTGCCAGCTCACCAAGAGACAGTGAAACCGGGGAGCTGTTTTTT.